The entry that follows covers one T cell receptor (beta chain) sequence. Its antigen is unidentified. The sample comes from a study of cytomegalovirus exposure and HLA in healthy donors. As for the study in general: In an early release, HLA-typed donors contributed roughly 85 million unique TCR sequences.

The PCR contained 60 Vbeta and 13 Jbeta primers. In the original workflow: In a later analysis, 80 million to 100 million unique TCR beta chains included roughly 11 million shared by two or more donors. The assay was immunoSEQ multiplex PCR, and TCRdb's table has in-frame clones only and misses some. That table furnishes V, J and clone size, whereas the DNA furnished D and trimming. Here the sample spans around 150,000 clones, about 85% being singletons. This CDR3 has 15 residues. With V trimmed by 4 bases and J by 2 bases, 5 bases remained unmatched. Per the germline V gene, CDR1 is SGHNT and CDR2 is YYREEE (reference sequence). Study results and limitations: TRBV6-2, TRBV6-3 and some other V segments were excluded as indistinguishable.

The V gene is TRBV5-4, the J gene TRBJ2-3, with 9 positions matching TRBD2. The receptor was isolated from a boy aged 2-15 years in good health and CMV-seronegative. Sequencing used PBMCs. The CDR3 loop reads CASSLSGRNTDTQYF. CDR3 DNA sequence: TGTGCCAGCAGCCTTAGCGGGAGAAACACAGATACGCAGTATTTT.